This TCR beta chain appears in the sequencing data of a study of T-cell memory formation after mild COVID-19. The CDR3 consists of 14 residues. In germline, CDR1 is SGHVS, CDR2 FNYEAQ. V dropped 1 base and J dropped 6 bases, with 9 bases sitting between them. TCRdb re-called the 5' RACE reads through MiXCR, storing one row per CDR3 protein. The sample lists some 86,000 distinct CDR3 sequences; about 23% were seen once. This clonotype was sampled from a man between 18 and 29 years old who had mild COVID-19 (a few samples of this study predate the infection). Cell type and time point are not known. The rearrangement uses TRBV7-6 and TRBJ2-2, with D uncertain. Source material: PBMCs or a T cell subset sorted from them (not recorded which). The CDR3 here is CASSLEPRAGELFF. The CDR3 DNA reads as TGTGCCAGCAGCTTAGAGCCTCGGGCCGGGGAGCTGTTTTTT.